Each of the 25 T cell receptor beta chains below was sequenced from the same sample in a study of shared clonotypes between healthy human individuals (dated by TCRdb to 2020 to 2022). The receptor library was made with the immunoSEQ multiplex PCR assay. TCRdb retrieved this table from immuneACCESS and kept in-frame rearrangements only. Not all clones are present; in checked studies, unresolved V genes account for under half, and no reason is known for the remainder. The sample has around 510,000 clones on record, around 78% of them singletons. The ten largest clonotypes hold approximately 12% of the sample. Input material: PBMCs. Receptors were obtained from a middle-aged woman in good health. Some clones in this sample may be carry-over from other donors' samples.

The chain links TRBV7-9 to TRBJ1-2, with 11 nucleotides matching TRBD1. Germline V gene data show CDR1 as SEHNR and CDR2 as FQNEAQ (reference sequence). V dropped 5 bases and J dropped 4; count of bases not matched to a gene: 9. The length of the CDR3 is 16 residues. The CDR3 DNA sequence: TGTGCCAGCAGCCAGTCCCGGACAGGGGGCGGCTATGGCTACACCTTC. This sequence encodes CASSQSRTGGGYGYTF. The full variable domain, rest sourced from reference TRBV7-9 and TRBJ1-2, is DTGVSQNPRHKITKRGQNVTFRCDPISEHNRLYWYRQTLGQGPEFLTYFQNEAQLEKSRLLSDRFSAERPKGSFSTLEIQRTEQGDSAMYLCASSQSRTGGGYGYTFGSGTRLTVV.

The CDR3 spells CASSRDTEDTQYF. Written as DNA, the CDR3 is TGCGCCAGCAGCCGGGACACGGAAGATACGCAGTATTTT. The genes are TRBV5-1 and TRBJ2-3; perhaps TRBD1 as D (6 bases). Germline-derived CDR1 and CDR2 are SGHRS and YFSETQ. Trimming removed 4 bases from V and 5 bases from J, with 11 bases in between. This CDR3 has 13 residues.

This chain links TRBV28 with TRBJ1-1; D not resolved. This CDR3 has 14 residues. Trimming shortened V by 3 bases and J by 8 bases, and 16 bases separated the two germline ends. Germline CDR1 is MDHEN and CDR2 is SYDVKM. The CDR3 here is CASSFNRGILEAFF. CDR3 DNA: TGTGCCAGCAGTTTTAATCGGGGAATCTTGGAAGCTTTCTTT. The whole variable domain, filled in from reference TRBV28 and TRBJ1-1, reads DVKVTQSSRYLVKRTGEKVFLECVQDMDHENMFWYRQDPGLGLRLIYFSYDVKMKEKGDIPEGYSVSREKKERFSLILESASTNQTSMYLCASSFNRGILEAFFGQGTRLTVV.

Comment on this clone: Only one base separates this from a far larger clonotype, so it likely reflects a read error. V gene TRBV11-3 combines with J gene TRBJ1-1; D gene ambiguous. Germline V gene data show CDR1 as SGHNT and CDR2 as YENEEA. V dropped 1 base and J dropped 2 bases, with 5 bases sitting between them. This CDR3 is 13 amino acids long. The CDR3 sequence is CASSLVDNTEAFF. Written as DNA, the CDR3 is TGTGCCAGCAGCTTAGTTGATAACACTGAAGCTTTCTTT. The full variable domain, in which reference TRBV11-3 and TRBJ1-1 provide the parts outside the CDR3, is EAGVVQSPRYKIIEKKQPVAFWCNPISGHNTLYWYLQNLGQGPELLIRYENEEAVDDSQLPKDRFSAERLKGVDSTLKIQPAELGDSAVYLCASSLVDNTEAFFGQGTRLTVV.

The chain has TRBV14 and TRBJ2-1; a possible D gene is TRBD2 (5 bases). Per germline, CDR1 SGHDN and CDR2 FVKESK. With 1 base removed from V and 9 bases from J, the gap between germline ends came to 10 bases. The CDR3 is made up of 13 amino acids. The CDR3 DNA is TGTGCCAGCAGCCAAGTTTCTGGAGGTGAGCAGTTCTTC. Translation gives CASSQVSGGEQFF.

The chain combines TRBV4-1 with TRBJ2-5, with D unclear. V dropped 4 bases and J dropped 2 bases, with 8 bases sitting between them. This CDR3 is built from 13 residues. The V gene's germline CDR1 is MGHRA and CDR2 YSYEKL. This chain's CDR3 is CASSPPQQETQYF. Written as DNA, the CDR3 is TGCGCCAGCAGCCCGCCTCAACAAGAGACCCAGTACTTC.

The CDR3 DNA is TGTGCCAGCAGCCCCGGAAGAGAACAGCCCCAGCATTTT. Protein sequence: CASSPGREQPQHF. The V call is TRBV7-2, the J call TRBJ1-5, with D unclear. V gave up 5 bases and J gave up 7 bases, with 12 bases separating them. This CDR3 is built from 13 residues. Germline CDR1 and CDR2: SGHTA and FQGNSA.

The table lists this clone with a count of one. The chain carries TRBV11-2 and TRBJ1-3, with a possible D match to TRBD1 (6 bases). CDR3 length: 16 amino acids. Germline lookup yields CDR1 SGHAT and CDR2 FQNNGV. V lost 2 bases, J lost 0 bases, and 11 bases lay in between. The CDR3 reads CASSLRPDSSGNTIYF. CDR3 DNA: TGTGCCAGCAGCTTAAGGCCGGACAGCTCTGGAAACACCATATATTTT.

The chain joins TRBV28 to TRBJ2-1, with 14 positions matching TRBD2. V lost 5 bases to trimming and J lost 7 bases; unmatched junction nucleotides: 4. From germline, CDR1 is MDHEN and CDR2 SYDVKM. The CDR3 has 15 residues. CDR3 coding DNA: TGTGCCAGCAGTCCCCGGACTAGCGGGAGGAATGAGCAGTTCTTC. This gives the protein CASSPRTSGRNEQFF.

This chain connects TRBV28 to TRBJ1-2, with TRBD1 matching over 7 bases. Trimming removed 6 bases from V and 6 bases from J; junction bases left unmatched: 19. Germline lookup yields CDR1 MDHEN and CDR2 SYDVKM. The CDR3 runs 17 residues. The DNA for the CDR3 is TGTGCCAGCAGCCCCGGGACAGCCAATTTTGCCCTTAATGGCTACACCTTC. Its protein is CASSPGTANFALNGYTF.

Many counts were recorded for this clone. This chain uses TRBV5-1 with TRBJ1-2; TRBD1 agrees at 12 bases. The trim removed 0 bases at V and 5 bases at J, leaving 8 bases unmatched. The CDR3 is 17 amino acids. The germline gives CDR1 SGHRS, CDR2 YFSETQ. As DNA, the CDR3 is TGCGCCAGCAGCTTGGAGGGGACAGGGGGCACATCATATGGCTACACCTTC. Its protein is CASSLEGTGGTSYGYTF. The entire variable domain, with the rest obtained from reference TRBV5-1 and TRBJ1-2, is as follows: KAGVTQTPRYLIKTRGQQVTLSCSPISGHRSVSWYQQTPGQGLQFLFEYFSETQRNKGNFPGRFSGRQFSNSRSEMNVSTLELGDSALYLCASSLEGTGGTSYGYTFGSGTRLTVV.

This chain joins TRBV2 and TRBJ2-3; 12 nucleotides match TRBD1. The germline CDR1 and CDR2 sequences are SNHLY and FYNNEI. The CDR3 totals 15 residues. V lost 2 bases to trimming and J lost 7 bases; unmatched junction nucleotides: 4. DNA of the CDR3: TGTGCCAGCAGTGAAAGGGACAGGGGGCAAAATACGCAGTATTTT. It specifies CASSERDRGQNTQYF.

This clone was recorded a few times. The chain joins TRBV11-2 to TRBJ2-1; D is perhaps TRBD1 or TRBD2 (5 bases each). Germline V CDR1 and CDR2: SGHAT, FQNNGV. This CDR3 is 17 amino acids long. Trimming stripped 2 bases from V and 9 bases from J, with 23 bases between. The DNA for the CDR3 is TGTGCCAGCAGCTTATACGGGGCGACGGAGACCCTAGCTGAGCAGTTCTTC. Protein product: CASSLYGATETLAEQFF.

The V gene is TRBV29-1, the J gene TRBJ2-2; possible D gene TRBD1, 6 bases. With 5 bases removed from V and 7 bases from J, the gap between germline ends came to 14 bases. Germline values: CDR1 SQVTM, CDR2 ANQGSEA. This CDR3 has 13 residues. Here the CDR3 reads CSVRGLGGGELFF. The CDR3 DNA is TGCAGCGTTCGAGGGCTAGGGGGCGGGGAGCTGTTTTTT.

V is TRBV19 and J is TRBJ2-7; TRBD2 might be the D (5 bases). The CDR3 covers 13 residues. Germline V gene data show CDR1 as LNHDA and CDR2 as SQIVND (reference sequence). V gave up 6 bases and J gave up 7 bases, with 16 bases separating them. The CDR3 coding sequence is TGTGCCAGTAGCTATGGACGGCCGGGGGAGCAGTACTTC. It yields the protein CASSYGRPGEQYF. The complete variable domain, with remaining parts taken from reference TRBV19 and TRBJ2-7, reads DGGITQSPKYLFRKEGQNVTLSCEQNLNHDAMYWYRQDPGQGLRLIYYSQIVNDFQKGDIAEGYSVSREKKESFPLTVTSAQKNPTAFYLCASSYGRPGEQYFGPGTRLTVT.

Points on this clone: A read error likely explains this, since a far larger clone differs by one base. No DNA is shown, since the ends of the CDR3 on it are uncertain; the CDR3 is the one TCRdb lists. The chain uses TRBV30 and TRBJ1-2. Germline V gives CDR1 GTSNPN, CDR2 SVGIG (reference sequence). The CDR3 adds up to 14 amino acids, both ends counted. CDR3 amino acids: CAWKFGAGAGGDTF.

The chain links TRBV7-6 to TRBJ2-5; 13 positions agree with TRBD2. V shed 5 bases and J 5 bases; nucleotides not matched to a gene: 11. CDR1 and CDR2 (germline): SGHVS, FNYEAQ. CDR3 length: 17 residues. DNA for the CDR3: TGTGCCAGCAGCAAGGGTGGACTAGCGGGAGTGGGGGAGACCCAGTACTTC. It translates to CASSKGGLAGVGETQYF. Full variable domain (outside the CDR3, taken from reference TRBV7-6 and TRBJ2-5): GAGVSQSPRYKVTKRGQDVALRCDPISGHVSLYWYRQALGQGPEFLTYFNYEAQQDKSGLPNDRFSAERPEGSISTLTIQRTEQRDSAMYRCASSKGGLAGVGETQYFGPGTRLLVL.

This chain joins TRBV27 and TRBJ2-2; 9 nucleotides align to TRBD1. Germline V gene lookup returns CDR1 MNHEY and CDR2 SMNVEV (reference sequence). V lost 6 bases, J lost 5 bases, and 7 bases stayed unmatched. There are 15 residues in the CDR3. CDR3 amino acids: CASRPGQGWTGELFF. The CDR3 DNA sequence: TGTGCCAGCAGACCCGGACAGGGGTGGACCGGGGAGCTGTTTTTT.

The J gene is TRBJ1-2, the V gene TRBV7-2, with D uncertain. V was trimmed by 5 bases and J by 0 bases, leaving 10 bases between them. This CDR3 comprises 14 residues. Germline V gene sequence: CDR1 SGHTA, CDR2 FQGNSA. The CDR3 loop reads CASSLQTSNYGYTF. CDR3 in DNA: TGTGCCAGCAGCCTCCAGACGTCTAACTATGGCTACACCTTC.

The gene calls are TRBV4-2 and TRBJ2-3; no firm D call. Germline V gene data show CDR1 as LGHNA and CDR2 as YNFKEQ. CDR3 length equals 15 residues. The ends were cut back, 1 base at V and 4 bases at J, with 12 bases in the middle. CDR3 DNA: TGTGCCAGCAGCCAAGTACCGGAAGTCGCAGATACGCAGTATTTT. It yields the protein CASSQVPEVADTQYF.

The V gene is TRBV7-9, the J gene TRBJ1-2; maybe TRBD1 (5 bases). Germline loops: CDR1 SEHNR, CDR2 FQNEAQ (reference sequence). The length of the CDR3 is 15 residues. The germline V and J ends were trimmed by 1 base and 4 bases, with 13 bases remaining between them. CDR3 sequence: CASSLGVDRSYGYTF. The CDR3 DNA follows: TGTGCCAGCAGCTTAGGGGTCGACAGAAGCTATGGCTACACCTTC.

Only a few counts were recorded for this clone. J is TRBJ2-7 and V is TRBV28, with TRBD1 matching over 8 bases. With V trimmed by 4 bases and J by 9 bases, 8 bases remained unmatched. CDR3 length equals 13 residues. The V gene's germline CDR1 is MDHEN and CDR2 SYDVKM. The CDR3 protein is CASSSDRARSQYF. CDR3 in DNA: TGTGCCAGCAGTTCGGACAGGGCTAGGTCGCAGTACTTC.

A remark on this clone: Just one base apart from a much larger clone, this may be a read error. The rearrangement links TRBV7-7 to TRBJ2-7; 13 nucleotides align to TRBD2. Trimming took 5 bases from V and 3 from J; bases not matched to a gene: 4. The CDR3 has 15 amino acids. CDR1 and CDR2 from the germline V gene are SSHAT and FNYEAQ (reference sequence). CDR3 protein: CASSLGLAGVYEQYF. The CDR3 DNA follows: TGTGCCAGCAGCCTAGGACTAGCGGGAGTCTACGAGCAGTACTTC. Full variable domain (rest looked up from reference TRBV7-7 and TRBJ2-7): GAGVSQSPRYKVTKRGQDVTLRCDPISSHATLYWYQQALGQGPEFLTYFNYEAQPDKSGLPSDRFSAERPEGSISTLTIQRTEQRDSAMYRCASSLGLAGVYEQYFGPGTRLTVT.

CDR3 in amino acids: CASSPARVSGVGNTDTQYF. CDR3 sequence (DNA): TGTGCCAGCAGCCCTGCCCGGGTCTCGGGAGTTGGGAACACAGATACGCAGTATTTT. This sequence joins TRBV9 and TRBJ2-3, with a possible D match to TRBD2 (6 bases). The germline V gene encodes CDR1 SGDLS and CDR2 YYNGEE. CDR3 size: 19 residues. The ends were cut back, 4 bases at V and 2 bases at J, with 26 bases in the middle.

V usage is TRBV7-2 and J usage is TRBJ2-3; 10 bases match TRBD2. This CDR3 has 15 amino acids. After removal of 0 bases from V and 7 bases from J, the junction contained 4 bases not matched to a gene. Germline loops: CDR1 SGHTA, CDR2 FQGNSA. CDR3 sequence: CASSLALAGAHTQYF. The CDR3 nucleotides are TGTGCCAGCAGCTTAGCCCTAGCGGGAGCTCATACGCAGTATTTT.